This T cell receptor beta chain was profiled in a study of T-cell memory formation after mild COVID-19. Study as a whole: Largely donor-specific TCR clusters were found.

This CDR3 is 15 amino acids long. Per germline, CDR1 SGHTA and CDR2 FQGTGA. V lost 5 bases and J 4 bases, leaving 15 bases between the germline ends. This clonotype has only a few counts. Its antigen is unknown. TCRdb called the 5' RACE reads again in MiXCR, with one record for every CDR3 protein. The table has about 560,000 distinct CDR3 sequences, 17% seen once; the top ten hold around 7.8%. General study points: Of the contracting clones, CD4+ ones lay mainly in CM and EM, and CD8+ ones in EMRA. Pre-infection memory contained some responding clones, which suggested that cross-reactive memory had joined.

The V gene is TRBV7-3, the J gene TRBJ2-1; the D gene could be TRBD1 or TRBD2 (5 bases each). The sequence came from an adult woman who had mild COVID-19 (a few samples of this study predate the infection). Cell type and time point are not known. Sequencing was done on a sample of PBMCs or a T cell subset sorted from them (not recorded which). CDR3 coding DNA: TGTGCCAGCAGCCCGGGACCCTCAAAATACAATGAGCAGTTCTTC. Its protein product is CASSPGPSKYNEQFF.